This T cell receptor beta chain is drawn from a study of early T cells in non-severe SARS-CoV-2 infection. Individual cDNA molecules received unique molecular identifiers. TCRdb processed the 5' RACE reads anew with MiXCR; each CDR3 protein has one entry. The table shows more than 85,000 distinct CDR3 sequences, with around 13% occurring only once. Germline V gene sequence: CDR1 MNHEY, CDR2 SVGEGT. Trimming shortened V by 5 bases and J by 0 bases, and 11 bases separated the two germline ends. The CDR3 loop spans 15 amino acids. V and J are TRBV6-2 or TRBV6-3 and TRBJ1-5; D remains ambiguous. This clonotype originated in an adult who was a healthcare worker with PCR-confirmed SARS-CoV-2 infection or an uninfected control (not recorded which). The specimen was whole blood. The CDR3 DNA reads TGTGCCAGCAGTCCCCGGGGATATAGCAATCAGCCCCAGCATTTT. It yields the protein CASSPRGYSNQPQHF.